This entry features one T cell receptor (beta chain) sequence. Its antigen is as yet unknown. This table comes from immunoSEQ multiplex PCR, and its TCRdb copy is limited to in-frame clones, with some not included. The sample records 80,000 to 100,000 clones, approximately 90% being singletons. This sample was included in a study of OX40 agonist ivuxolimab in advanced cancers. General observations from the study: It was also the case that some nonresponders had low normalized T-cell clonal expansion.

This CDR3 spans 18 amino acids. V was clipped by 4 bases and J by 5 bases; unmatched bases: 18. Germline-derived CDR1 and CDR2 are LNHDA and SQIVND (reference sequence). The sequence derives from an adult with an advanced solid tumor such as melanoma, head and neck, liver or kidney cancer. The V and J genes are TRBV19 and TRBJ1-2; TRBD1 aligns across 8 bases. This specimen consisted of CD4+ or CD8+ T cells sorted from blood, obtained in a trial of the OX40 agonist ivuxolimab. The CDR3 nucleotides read TGTGCCAGTAGTAGAGATTGGTCAGGGGGCGTCGGTCTGTATGGCTACACCTTC. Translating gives CASSRDWSGGVGLYGYTF.